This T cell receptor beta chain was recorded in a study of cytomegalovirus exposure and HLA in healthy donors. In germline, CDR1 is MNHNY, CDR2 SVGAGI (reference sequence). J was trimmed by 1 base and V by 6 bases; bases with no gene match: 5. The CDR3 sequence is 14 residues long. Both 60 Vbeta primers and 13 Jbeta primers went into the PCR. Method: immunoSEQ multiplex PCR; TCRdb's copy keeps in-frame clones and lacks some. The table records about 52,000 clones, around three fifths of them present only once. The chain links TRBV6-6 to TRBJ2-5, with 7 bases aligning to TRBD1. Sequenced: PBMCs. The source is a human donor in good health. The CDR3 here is CASSLDRAQETQYF. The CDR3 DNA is TGTGCCAGCAGCCTCGACAGGGCCCAAGAGACCCAGTACTTC.